This T cell receptor beta chain came from a study of OX40 agonist ivuxolimab in advanced cancers. The study's findings and limits: Some patients without response likewise showed low normalized clonal expansion.

A remark on this clone: The antigen is not known.

Assay: immunoSEQ multiplex PCR; the TCRdb copy retains only in-frame clones and omits some. Of around 67,000 clones listed, about 85% are singletons. This sample comprised CD4+ or CD8+ T cells sorted from blood, obtained in a trial of the OX40 agonist ivuxolimab. This receptor was taken from an adult with an advanced solid tumor such as melanoma, head and neck, liver or kidney cancer.

The CDR3 DNA is TGTGCCAGCAGCTTGGGGGAGGTACTCTTCTCTGGGGCCAACGTCCTGACTTTC. This sequence encodes CASSLGEVLFSGANVLTF. V gene TRBV5-8 combines with J gene TRBJ2-6; D is possibly TRBD2 (6 bases). The V and J ends lost 0 bases and 0 bases respectively, with 13 bases between them. CDR3 size: 18 residues. Germline V gene lookup returns CDR1 SGHTS and CDR2 YDEGEE. Supplemented by reference TRBV5-8 and TRBJ2-6, the full variable domain reads EAGVTQSPTHLIKTRGQQATLRCSPISGHTSVYWYQQALGLGLQFLLWYDEGEERNRGNFPPRFSGRQFPNYSSELNVNALELEDSALYLCASSLGEVLFSGANVLTFGAGSRLTVL.